The 23 T cell receptor beta chains below were found in one sample sequenced in a study of PD-1 blockade in classical Hodgkin lymphoma. The table came from immunoSEQ multiplex PCR; TCRdb's copy has only in-frame clones and leaves some out. Of some 41,000 clones detected, 86% appear once; the ten largest clones hold more than 5.5%. All the patients suffered relapse after autologous stem cell transplantation, and brentuximab vedotin exposure differed. Sequenced material: peripheral blood mononuclear cells (PBMCs), taken before the second cycle of nivolumab. The receptors were sampled from a human donor with classical Hodgkin lymphoma.

The chain couples TRBV5-6 to TRBJ1-2; D is perhaps TRBD1 (5 bases). Trimming left V 2 bases short and J 4 bases short, with 18 bases between. CDR3 length equals 16 residues. Germline lookup yields CDR1 SGHDT and CDR2 YYEEEE. The CDR3 coding sequence is TGTGCCAGCAGCTTAGGGCCCGCCGGAAGGGGCTATGGCTACACCTTC. This translates into CASSLGPAGRGYGYTF.

The rearrangement joins TRBV7-9 to TRBJ1-4; possible D gene TRBD1, 6 bases. Trimming took off 0 bases at V and 8 bases at J, with 13 bases between the two ends. There are 15 residues in the CDR3. Germline V gene data show CDR1 as SEHNR and CDR2 as FQNEAQ (reference sequence). DNA for the CDR3: TGTGCCAGCAGCTTAGCGGCAGGGGCGCGGGAAAAACTGTTTTTT. Amino acid sequence: CASSLAAGAREKLFF. Full variable domain (missing parts from reference TRBV7-9 and TRBJ1-4): DTGVSQNPRHKITKRGQNVTFRCDPISEHNRLYWYRQTLGQGPEFLTYFQNEAQLEKSRLLSDRFSAERPKGSFSTLEIQRTEQGDSAMYLCASSLAAGAREKLFFGSGTQLSVL.

The chain has TRBV19 and TRBJ1-6; 8 nucleotides agree with TRBD1. Germline CDR1 LNHDA, CDR2 SQIVND (reference sequence). V was pared by 6 bases and J by 7 bases, with 11 bases of the junction left unmatched. The CDR3 covers 16 residues. This chain's CDR3 is CASRNPRDRPNSPLHF. As DNA, the CDR3 is TGTGCCAGTAGGAACCCTCGGGACAGGCCGAATTCACCCCTCCACTTT.

This chain joins TRBV5-4 and TRBJ2-2; 9 nucleotides align to TRBD2. The V gene end was trimmed by 1 base and the J gene end by 3 bases; junction bases not matched to a gene: 10. Germline V gene lookup returns CDR1 SGHNT and CDR2 YYREEE (reference sequence). The CDR3 is 18 amino acids. In nucleotides, the CDR3 is TGTGCCAGCAGCTTGTATGGGGCAGCGGGGGGCCACACCGGGGAGCTGTTTTTT. This encodes CASSLYGAAGGHTGELFF.

V usage is TRBV28 and J usage is TRBJ2-7, with D uncertain. V dropped 7 bases and J dropped 2 bases, with 9 bases sitting between them. The CDR3 runs to 12 residues. The germline V gene has CDR1 MDHEN and CDR2 SYDVKM. CDR3 nucleotide sequence: TGTGCCAGCACCCTGCCTCCCTACGAGCAGTACTTC. It yields the protein CASTLPPYEQYF.

This clone was picked up a small number of times. This sequence joins TRBV6-5 and TRBJ2-7; D possibly corresponds to TRBD2 (5 bases). Trimming removed 5 bases from V and 1 base from J, with 15 bases in between. Germline CDR1 reads MNHEY; CDR2 reads SVGAGI. This CDR3 spans 15 amino acids. CDR3 region: CASSKRLPPSYEQYF. CDR3 sequence (DNA): TGTGCCAGCAGTAAGCGGCTCCCACCATCCTACGAGCAGTACTTC.

The rearrangement uses TRBV19 and TRBJ1-2, with D maybe TRBD1 (5 bases). Germline V CDR1 and CDR2: LNHDA, SQIVND (reference sequence). V was clipped by 9 bases and J by 2 bases, with 16 bases between them. This CDR3 region has 14 residues. CDR3: CASTPAGGNYGYTF. The CDR3 DNA follows: TGTGCCAGCACGCCCGCTGGGGGAAACTATGGCTACACCTTC. Full variable domain (remainder filled in from reference TRBV19 and TRBJ1-2): DGGITQSPKYLFRKEGQNVTLSCEQNLNHDAMYWYRQDPGQGLRLIYYSQIVNDFQKGDIAEGYSVSREKKESFPLTVTSAQKNPTAFYLCASTPAGGNYGYTFGSGTRLTVV.

The V and J genes are TRBV5-1 and TRBJ2-1; D is ambiguous. The CDR3 has 16 amino acids. Germline V CDR1 and CDR2: SGHRS, YFSETQ. Trimming removed 0 bases from V and 0 bases from J, with 10 bases in between. As DNA, the CDR3 is TGCGCCAGCAGCTTGGTTGCCACGAGCTCCTACAATGAGCAGTTCTTC. Translation gives CASSLVATSSYNEQFF. The variable domain in full, with the rest retrieved from reference TRBV5-1 and TRBJ2-1, is KAGVTQTPRYLIKTRGQQVTLSCSPISGHRSVSWYQQTPGQGLQFLFEYFSETQRNKGNFPGRFSGRQFSNSRSEMNVSTLELGDSALYLCASSLVATSSYNEQFFGPGTRLTVL.

The chain uses TRBV9 and TRBJ2-5; no definite D call. The V end lost 0 bases, the J end lost 2 bases, and 11 bases lay between the germline ends. The CDR3 contains 15 residues. Germline V gene sequence: CDR1 SGDLS, CDR2 YYNGEE. CDR3 sequence reads: CASSVDITVQETQYF. The CDR3 DNA sequence: TGTGCCAGCAGCGTAGATATTACGGTGCAAGAGACCCAGTACTTC.

The V gene is TRBV7-3, the J gene TRBJ2-2; either TRBD1 or TRBD2 may supply D (5 bases each). The CDR3 has 14 amino acids. The V and J ends lost 5 bases and 1 base respectively, with 8 bases between them. Germline V gene sequence: CDR1 SGHTA, CDR2 FQGTGA. The CDR3, as DNA: TGTGCCAGCAGCACGGGACGGAACACCGGGGAGCTGTTTTTT. Encoded protein: CASSTGRNTGELFF.

V is TRBV28 and J is TRBJ1-6, with 7 bases lining up with TRBD1. Germline V CDR1 and CDR2: MDHEN, SYDVKM. CDR3 length: 17 residues. Trimming at V came to 2 bases and at J to 5 bases, leaving 9 bases not matched to a gene. As DNA, the CDR3 is TGTGCCAGCAGTTTAAGGGGGCACAGACGCCATAATTCACCCCTCCACTTT. It encodes CASSLRGHRRHNSPLHF.

This sequence joins TRBV7-2 and TRBJ2-7, with D perhaps given as TRBD1 or TRBD2 (6 bases each). CDR1 is SGHTA, CDR2 FQGNSA, per germline. The V end lost 0 bases, the J end lost 0 bases, and 18 bases lay between the germline ends. The CDR3 runs 18 residues. The CDR3 DNA follows: TGTGCCAGCAGCTTAGCGCGGGGCCGGAAGGGGGGCTCCTACGAGCAGTACTTC. Amino acid sequence: CASSLARGRKGGSYEQYF.

This rearrangement joins TRBV6-1 to TRBJ2-7, with 7 bases that match TRBD2. This CDR3 is 15 amino acids long. J was trimmed by 7 bases and V by 6 bases; bases with no gene match: 15. Looked up from germline, CDR1 is MNHNS and CDR2 is SASEGT. CDR3 residues: CASRRMMGGPEEQYF. CDR3 bases: TGTGCCAGCAGAAGAATGATGGGAGGGCCTGAGGAGCAGTACTTC.

The rearrangement links TRBV19 to TRBJ2-3; 9 bases line up with TRBD1. There are 15 residues in the CDR3. V gave up 4 bases and J gave up 5 bases; unmatched junction bases: 7. From germline, CDR1 is LNHDA and CDR2 SQIVND (reference sequence). The CDR3 is CASSKGGQGKDTQYF. Written as DNA, the CDR3 is TGTGCCAGTAGTAAAGGAGGACAGGGGAAAGATACGCAGTATTTT.

The genes are TRBV29-1 and TRBJ2-5, with D unclear. The CDR3 spans 12 residues. V was pared by 0 bases and J by 2 bases, with 4 bases between. CDR1 is SQVTM and CDR2 is ANQGSEA in the germline V gene. CDR3 DNA sequence: TGCAGCGTTGAAGAGCTACAAGAGACCCAGTACTTC. Its translation is CSVEELQETQYF.

The sample holds one count of this clone. The chain joins TRBV27 to TRBJ2-3, with TRBD1 identical over 10 bases. The CDR3 length is 12 residues. Trimming cost V 10 bases and J 7 bases; bases outside gene matches: 5. Per germline, CDR1 MNHEY and CDR2 SMNVEV (reference sequence). Written as DNA, the CDR3 is TGTGCCACGGGACAGGGGTTGAATACGCAGTATTTT. This codes for CATGQGLNTQYF.

A few counts support this clone. The V call is TRBV6-5, the J call TRBJ2-3; possibly TRBD1 for D (5 bases). Looked up from germline, CDR1 is MNHEY and CDR2 is SVGAGI. The V end was cut by 7 bases, the J end by 1 base, with 9 bases between. CDR3 length equals 13 residues. Written as DNA, the CDR3 is TGTGCCAGCACAGGGCTCGGCACAGATACGCAGTATTTT. It encodes CASTGLGTDTQYF.

V usage is TRBV7-9 and J usage is TRBJ1-4; possibly TRBD1 for D (5 bases). Germline V gene sequence: CDR1 SEHNR, CDR2 FQNEAQ (reference sequence). The CDR3 totals 15 residues. V lost 5 bases, J lost 10 bases, and 20 bases lay in between. CDR3 in DNA: TGTGCCAGCAGCAATCGACAGTCCCTGGGGGGAAAACTGTTTTTT. This sequence encodes CASSNRQSLGGKLFF.

Turning to this clone: An end of the junction does not agree with germline; a read error may underlie this. This rearrangement joins TRBV6-1 to TRBJ1-4; no clear D. Germline CDR1 reads MNHNS; CDR2 reads SASEGT. CDR3 length equals 15 residues. CDR3 nucleotides: TGTGCCGGCAGTGAAAGGGCGGCAGCGAATGAAAAACTGTTTTTT. As protein: CAGSERAAANEKLFF.

This rearrangement joins TRBV9 to TRBJ2-1; 11 bases agree with TRBD1. This CDR3 region has 15 residues. V was clipped by 2 bases and J by 6 bases; unmatched bases: 4. Germline V gives CDR1 SGDLS, CDR2 YYNGEE. The CDR3 DNA sequence: TGTGCCAGCAGCGTGACCGGGACAGGGGGCAATGAGCAGTTCTTC. Translating it yields CASSVTGTGGNEQFF.

The genes are TRBV28 and TRBJ2-4; D is uncertain. Trimming stripped 5 bases from V and 0 bases from J, with 11 bases between. The germline V gene encodes CDR1 MDHEN and CDR2 SYDVKM. The CDR3 runs 15 residues. The CDR3 DNA reads as TGTGCCAGCAGTACTCGGGTCCTAGCCAAAAACATTCAGTACTTC. Protein: CASSTRVLAKNIQYF.

This rearrangement joins TRBV29-1 to TRBJ1-4, with a tentative D call TRBD1 (5 bases). This CDR3 region has 13 residues. Deletions cut 2 bases from V and 8 bases from J, with 12 bases between. Germline CDR1 reads SQVTM; CDR2 reads ANQGSEA. The CDR3 nucleotides read TGCAGCGTTGAATGGGGGGGTGAAGAAAAACTGTTTTTT. It specifies CSVEWGGEEKLFF. The full variable domain, its missing parts supplied by reference TRBV29-1 and TRBJ1-4, is SAVISQKPSRDICQRGTSLTIQCQVDSQVTMMFWYRQQPGQSLTLIATANQGSEATYESGFVIDKFPISRPNLTFSTLTVSNMSPEDSSIYLCSVEWGGEEKLFFGSGTQLSVL.

The genes are TRBV13 and TRBJ2-5; D assignment may be TRBD1 or TRBD2 (5 bases each). Trimming took off 5 bases at V and 2 bases at J, with 12 bases between the two ends. The germline CDR1 and CDR2 sequences are PRHDT and FYEKMQ (reference sequence). The length of the CDR3 is 14 residues. This CDR3 is CASSPRGRQETQYF. CDR3 bases: TGTGCCAGCAGCCCCCGGGGACGGCAAGAGACCCAGTACTTC.